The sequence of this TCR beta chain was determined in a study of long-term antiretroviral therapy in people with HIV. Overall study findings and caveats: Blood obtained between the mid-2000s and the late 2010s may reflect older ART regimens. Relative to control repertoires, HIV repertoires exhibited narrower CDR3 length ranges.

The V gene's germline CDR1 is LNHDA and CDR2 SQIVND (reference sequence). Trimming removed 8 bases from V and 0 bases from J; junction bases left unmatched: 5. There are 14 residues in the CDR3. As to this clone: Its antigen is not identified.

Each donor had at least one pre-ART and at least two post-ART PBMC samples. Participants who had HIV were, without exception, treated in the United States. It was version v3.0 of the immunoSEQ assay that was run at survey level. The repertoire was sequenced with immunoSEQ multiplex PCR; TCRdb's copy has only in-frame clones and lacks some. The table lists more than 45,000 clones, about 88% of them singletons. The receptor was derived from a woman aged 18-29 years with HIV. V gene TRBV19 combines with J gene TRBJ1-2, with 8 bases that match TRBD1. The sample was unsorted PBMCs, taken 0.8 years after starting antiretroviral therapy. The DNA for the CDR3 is TGTGCCAGTTGTGACAGGGGCCCTAACTATGGCTACACCTTC. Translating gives CASCDRGPNYGYTF.